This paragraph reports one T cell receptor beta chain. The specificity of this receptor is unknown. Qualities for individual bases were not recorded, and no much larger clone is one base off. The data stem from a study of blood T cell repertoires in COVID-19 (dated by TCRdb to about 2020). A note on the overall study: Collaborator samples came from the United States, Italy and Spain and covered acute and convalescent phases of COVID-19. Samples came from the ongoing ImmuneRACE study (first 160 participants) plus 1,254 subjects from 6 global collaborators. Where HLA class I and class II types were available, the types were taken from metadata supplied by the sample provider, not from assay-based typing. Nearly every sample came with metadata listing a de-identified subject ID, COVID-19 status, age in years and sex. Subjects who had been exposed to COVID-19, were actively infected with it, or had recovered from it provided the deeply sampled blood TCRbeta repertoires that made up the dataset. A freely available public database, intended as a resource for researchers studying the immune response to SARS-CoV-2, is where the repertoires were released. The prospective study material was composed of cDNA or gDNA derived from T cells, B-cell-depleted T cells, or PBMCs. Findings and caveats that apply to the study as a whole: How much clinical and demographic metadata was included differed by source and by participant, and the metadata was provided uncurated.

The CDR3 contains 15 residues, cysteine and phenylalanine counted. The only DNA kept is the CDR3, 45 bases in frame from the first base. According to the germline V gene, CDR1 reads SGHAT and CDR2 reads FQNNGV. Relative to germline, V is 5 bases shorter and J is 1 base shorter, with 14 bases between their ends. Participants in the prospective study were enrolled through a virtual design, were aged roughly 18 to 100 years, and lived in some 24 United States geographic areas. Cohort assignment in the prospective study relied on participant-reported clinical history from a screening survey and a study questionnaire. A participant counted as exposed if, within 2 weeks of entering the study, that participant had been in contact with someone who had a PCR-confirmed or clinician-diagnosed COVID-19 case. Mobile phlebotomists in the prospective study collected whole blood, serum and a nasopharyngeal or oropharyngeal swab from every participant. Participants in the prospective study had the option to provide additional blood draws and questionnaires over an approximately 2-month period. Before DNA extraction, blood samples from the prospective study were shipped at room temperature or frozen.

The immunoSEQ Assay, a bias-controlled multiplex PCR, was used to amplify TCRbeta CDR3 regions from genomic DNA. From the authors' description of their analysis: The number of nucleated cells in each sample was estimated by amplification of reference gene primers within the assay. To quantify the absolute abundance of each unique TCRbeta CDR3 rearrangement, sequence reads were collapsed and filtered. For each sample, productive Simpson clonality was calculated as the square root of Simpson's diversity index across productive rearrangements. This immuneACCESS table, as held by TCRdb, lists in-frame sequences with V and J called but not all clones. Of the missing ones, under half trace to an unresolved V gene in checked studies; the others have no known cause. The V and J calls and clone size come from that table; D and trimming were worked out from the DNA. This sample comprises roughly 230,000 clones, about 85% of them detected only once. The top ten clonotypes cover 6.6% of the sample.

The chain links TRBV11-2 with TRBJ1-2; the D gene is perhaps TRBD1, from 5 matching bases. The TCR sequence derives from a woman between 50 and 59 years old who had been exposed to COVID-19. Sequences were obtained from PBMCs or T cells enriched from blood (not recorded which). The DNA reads TGTGCCAGCAGCCCCCGGACAAGGTTTAACTATGGCTACACCTTC. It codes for CASSPRTRFNYGYTF. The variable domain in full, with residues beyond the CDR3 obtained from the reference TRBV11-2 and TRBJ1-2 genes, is EAGVAQSPRYKIIEKRQSVAFWCNPISGHATLYWYQQILGQGPKLLIQFQNNGVVDDSQLPKDRFSAERLKGVDSTLKIQPAKLEDSAVYLCASSPRTRFNYGYTFGSGTRLTVV.